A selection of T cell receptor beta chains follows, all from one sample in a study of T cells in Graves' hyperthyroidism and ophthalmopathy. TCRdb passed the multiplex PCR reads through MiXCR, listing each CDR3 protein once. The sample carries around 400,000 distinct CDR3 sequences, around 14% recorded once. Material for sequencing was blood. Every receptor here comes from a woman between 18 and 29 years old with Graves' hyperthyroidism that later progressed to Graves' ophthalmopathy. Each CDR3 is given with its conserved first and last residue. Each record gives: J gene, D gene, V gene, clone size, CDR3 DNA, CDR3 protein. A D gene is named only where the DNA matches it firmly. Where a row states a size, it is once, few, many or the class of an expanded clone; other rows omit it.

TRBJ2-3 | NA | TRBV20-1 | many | TGCAGTGCTAGCGTAAGCGGCACAGATACGCAGTATTTT | CSASVSGTDTQYF
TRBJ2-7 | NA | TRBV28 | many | TGTGCCAGCAGTCCCACAGGGATATTGAACTACGAGCAGTACTTC | CASSPTGILNYEQYF
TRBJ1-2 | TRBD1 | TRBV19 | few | TGTGCCAGTAGTACCAGCCTCTACCCAGGGGGTGGAAACTATGGCTACACCTTC | CASSTSLYPGGGNYGYTF
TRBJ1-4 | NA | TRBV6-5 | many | TGTGCCAGCAGTTACTCCCACGTCATGGGTGAAAAACTGTTTTTT | CASSYSHVMGEKLFF
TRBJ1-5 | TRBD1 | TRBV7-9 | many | TGTGCCAGCAGCCCATCAGGGGGGTTAAATCAGCCCCAGCATTTT | CASSPSGGLNQPQHF
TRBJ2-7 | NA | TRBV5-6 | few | TGTGCCAGCAGCTTTAGTGGCCAGGGGGACTTCTACGAGCAGTACTTC | CASSFSGQGDFYEQYF
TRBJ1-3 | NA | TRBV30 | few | TGTGCCTGGAGTGTTATCGGACAGTTGGGAAACACCATATATTTT | CAWSVIGQLGNTIYF
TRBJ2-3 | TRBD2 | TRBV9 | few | TGTGCCAGCAGCGTAGAAGCGGGGGTCACAGATACGCAGTATTTT | CASSVEAGVTDTQYF
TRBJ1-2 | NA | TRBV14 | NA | TGTGCCAGCAGCAGATTCCGACAGGTTCTGGGCTACACCTTC | CASSRFRQVLGYTF
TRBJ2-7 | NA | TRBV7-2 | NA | TGTGCCAGCAGCCGGGGGACGGGGAGCTCCTACGAGCAGTACTTC | CASSRGTGSSYEQYF
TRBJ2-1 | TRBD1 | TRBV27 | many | TGTGCCAGTGCGCCACGGGACAGCTCCTACAATGAGCAGTTCTTC | CASAPRDSSYNEQFF
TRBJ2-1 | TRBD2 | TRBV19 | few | TGTGCCAGTAGTCTCACCGGGACCAGACTAGCGGGGTACAATGAGCAGTTCTTC | CASSLTGTRLAGYNEQFF
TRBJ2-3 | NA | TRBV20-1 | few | TGCAGTGCTTATCGAGGGGGTTTCACAGATACGCAGTATTTT | CSAYRGGFTDTQYF
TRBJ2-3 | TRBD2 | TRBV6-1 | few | TGTGCCAGCAGCGCCGGGACTAGCGGAACTAGCACAGATACGCAGTATTTT | CASSAGTSGTSTDTQYF
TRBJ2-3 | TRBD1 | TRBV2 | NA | TGTGCCAGCAGTGAAGGGTGGGACAGGGACACAGATACGCAGTATTTT | CASSEGWDRDTDTQYF
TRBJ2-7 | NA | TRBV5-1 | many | TGCGCCAGCAGCTTGGCGGGAAGCCCTGCCTACGAGCAGTACTTC | CASSLAGSPAYEQYF
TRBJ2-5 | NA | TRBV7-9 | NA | TGTGCCAGCAGCCCTCAGAGGGCTAGCCCCGAAGAGACCCAGTACTTC | CASSPQRASPEETQYF
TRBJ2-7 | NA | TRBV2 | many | TGTGCCAGCAGTGAAAGTGATTCTTACGAGCAGTACTTC | CASSESDSYEQYF
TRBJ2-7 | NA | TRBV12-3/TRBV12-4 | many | TGTGCCAGCAGTTTGTGGGGGAGGTCTTACGAGCAGTACTTC | CASSLWGRSYEQYF
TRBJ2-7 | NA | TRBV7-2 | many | TGTGCCAGCAGCTTGGCCGGTTTCTGGACATCGGAGCAGTACTTC | CASSLAGFWTSEQYF
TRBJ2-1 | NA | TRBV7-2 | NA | TGTGCCAGCAGCTTAGCCCGAACCATTACAAATGAGCAGTTCTTC | CASSLARTITNEQFF
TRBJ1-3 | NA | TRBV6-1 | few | TGTGCCAGCACCCCTTGGGCGGGGCAATCTGGAAACACCATATATTTT | CASTPWAGQSGNTIYF
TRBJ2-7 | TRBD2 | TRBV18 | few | TGTGCCAGCTCGCAATTCTGGGCGGGACTACACTACGAGCAGTACTTC | CASSQFWAGLHYEQYF
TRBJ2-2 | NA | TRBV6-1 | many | TGTGCCAGCAGTGAACTAGGGCACGCCGGGGAGCTGTTTTTT | CASSELGHAGELFF
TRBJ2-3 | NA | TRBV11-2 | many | TGTGCCAGCAGCCTGTACTCCACTAGCACAGATACGCAGTATTTT | CASSLYSTSTDTQYF
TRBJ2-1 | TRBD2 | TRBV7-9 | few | TGTGCCAGCAGCTTCTCTGGCGGGAGAACATACAATGAGCAGTTCTTC | CASSFSGGRTYNEQFF
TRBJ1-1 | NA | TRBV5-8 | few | TGTGCCAGCAGCTTGGACCCGGGAGGAAAGAACACTGAAGCTTTCTTT | CASSLDPGGKNTEAFF
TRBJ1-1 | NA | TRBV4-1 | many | TGCGCCAGCAGCCGACAGGCGGACACTGAAGCTTTCTTT | CASSRQADTEAFF
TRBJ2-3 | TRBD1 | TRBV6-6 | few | TGTGCCAGCAGTTACTCGGGGGACAGTAGCACAGATACGCAGTATTTT | CASSYSGDSSTDTQYF
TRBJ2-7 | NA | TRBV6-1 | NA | TGTGCCAGCAGCCCGGGTCTGAACGAGCAGTACTTC | CASSPGLNEQYF
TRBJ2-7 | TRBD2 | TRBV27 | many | TGTGCCAGCAGTCCACACAGCGGGGAGGTATCCGAGCAGTACTTC | CASSPHSGEVSEQYF
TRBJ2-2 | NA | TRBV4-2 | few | TGTGCCAGCAGCCTACGGGCGCGGGATGCCGGGGAGCTGTTTTTT | CASSLRARDAGELFF
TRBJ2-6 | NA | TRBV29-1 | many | TGCAGCGTTACCCACCCGGGCTCTGGGGCCAACGTCCTGACTTTC | CSVTHPGSGANVLTF
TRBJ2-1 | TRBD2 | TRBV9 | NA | TGTGCCAGCAGCGTAGCGGGCGGGCTAGCGGGCGATGAGCAGTTCTTC | CASSVAGGLAGDEQFF
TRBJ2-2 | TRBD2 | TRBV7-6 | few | TGTGCCAGCAGCTCCCCACGCGGGAGCGGATCCGGGGAGCTGTTTTTT | CASSSPRGSGSGELFF
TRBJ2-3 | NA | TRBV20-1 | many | TGCAGTGCGTCGACCGGACCTATCACAGATACGCAGTATTTT | CSASTGPITDTQYF
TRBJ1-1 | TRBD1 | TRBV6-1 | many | TGTGCCAGCAGTGGGGGACAGGTGGGAAACACTGAAGCTTTCTTT | CASSGGQVGNTEAFF
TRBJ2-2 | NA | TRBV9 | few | TGTGCCAGCAGCGTCTACGACAGAATAGACACCGGGGAGCTGTTTTTT | CASSVYDRIDTGELFF
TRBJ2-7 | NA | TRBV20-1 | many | TGCAGTGCTAGAGACAGGGTAGCAGGGCCCTACGAGCAGTACTTC | CSARDRVAGPYEQYF
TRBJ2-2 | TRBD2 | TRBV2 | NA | TGTGCCAGCAGACTAGCGGAGTTCACCGGGGAGCTGTTTTTT | CASRLAEFTGELFF
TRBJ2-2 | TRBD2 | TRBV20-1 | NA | TGCAGTGCTGGACCGGGACTAGCGAACACCGGGGAGCTGTTTTTT | CSAGPGLANTGELFF
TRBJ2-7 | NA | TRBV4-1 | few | TGCGCCAGCAGCCATATTGGACGGGCTAATGGGAACGAGCAGTACTTC | CASSHIGRANGNEQYF
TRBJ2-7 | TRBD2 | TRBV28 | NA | TGTGCCAGCAGTTTAGCCGGGACTAGCGGTCTCGAGCAGTACTTC | CASSLAGTSGLEQYF
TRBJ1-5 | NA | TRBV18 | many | TGTGCCAGCTCACCCTCGATGGTTGGGAGTGGGAATCAGCCCCAGCATTTT | CASSPSMVGSGNQPQHF
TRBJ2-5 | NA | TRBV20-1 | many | TGCAGTGCTAGAGCCCCCAGTCTCATGGGTGAGACCCAGTACTTC | CSARAPSLMGETQYF
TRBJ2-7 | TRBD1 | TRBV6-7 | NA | TGTGCCAGCAGTACCCTGGACAGGGGCTACGAGCAGTACTTC | CASSTLDRGYEQYF
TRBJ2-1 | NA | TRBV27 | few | TGTGCCAGCAGTTGGAGCCTCACGAGCTCCTACAATGAGCAGTTCTTC | CASSWSLTSSYNEQFF
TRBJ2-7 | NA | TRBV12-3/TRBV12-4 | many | TGTGCCAGCAGTCGGGCAGGGGACGAGCAGTACTTC | CASSRAGDEQYF
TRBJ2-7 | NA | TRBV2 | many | TGTGCCAGCTCCATGTCAGTCGTCCTTGTCCCCTACGAGCAGTACTTC | CASSMSVVLVPYEQYF